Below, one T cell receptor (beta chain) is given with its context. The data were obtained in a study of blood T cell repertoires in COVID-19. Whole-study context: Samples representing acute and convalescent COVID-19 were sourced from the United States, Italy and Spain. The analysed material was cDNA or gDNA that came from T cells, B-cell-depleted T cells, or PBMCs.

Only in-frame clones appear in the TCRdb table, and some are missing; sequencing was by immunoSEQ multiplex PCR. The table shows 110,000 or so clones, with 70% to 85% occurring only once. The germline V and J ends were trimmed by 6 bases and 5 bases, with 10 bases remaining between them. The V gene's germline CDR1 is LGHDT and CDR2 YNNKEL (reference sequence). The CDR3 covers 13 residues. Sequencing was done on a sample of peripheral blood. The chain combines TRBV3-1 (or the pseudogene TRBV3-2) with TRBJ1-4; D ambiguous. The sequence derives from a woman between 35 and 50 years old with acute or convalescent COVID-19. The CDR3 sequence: CASSSSLNEKLFF. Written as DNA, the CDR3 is TGTGCCAGCAGTTCTAGTCTGAATGAAAAACTGTTTTTT.